This TCR beta chain is from a study of T cell repertoires in cytomegalovirus infection. On the study more broadly: Recently identified HLA-C-restricted CMV epitopes and well-studied HLA-B-restricted CMV epitopes were used by the study. Public TCR beta signatures provided an indication of both CMV infection and a matching HLA type. Study results and caveats: Carriage of CMV together with the relevant HLA was identifiable through cumulative public TCR beta family frequency. Dominant in the ex vivo response were TCR beta clonotypes restricted by HLA-C and specific for CMV.

TCRdb re-called the reads with MiXCR, one entry per CDR3 protein. This table has some 800,000 distinct CDR3 sequences, about 29% appearing once. Trimming cost V 1 base and J 0 bases, with 8 bases left between them. The CDR3 covers 16 residues. Germline CDR1 and CDR2: SGHRS and YFSETQ. Concerning this clonotype itself: The antigen is undetermined.

The chain uses TRBV5-1 and TRBJ2-6; D is unclear. This receptor was taken from a human donor in good health (CMV status not recorded). Some clones in this sample may be carry-over from other donors' samples. The sequencing here drew on cultured CD8+ T cells from PBMCs, taken from culture after CMV antigen stimulation. CDR3 coding DNA: TGCGCCAGCAGCTTGCAGGAGTCCTCTGGGGCCAACGTCCTGACTTTC. Translation: CASSLQESSGANVLTF. Using reference TRBV5-1 and TRBJ2-6 for the parts outside the CDR3, the full variable domain is KAGVTQTPRYLIKTRGQQVTLSCSPISGHRSVSWYQQTPGQGLQFLFEYFSETQRNKGNFPGRFSGRQFSNSRSEMNVSTLELGDSALYLCASSLQESSGANVLTFGAGSRLTVL.